Listed below are T cell receptor beta chains from one sample, sequenced in a study of T cell responses to AZD1222 COVID-19 vaccine. Sequenced by immunoSEQ multiplex PCR; TCRdb stores in-frame clones only, minus some. The sample lists about 200,000 clones; approximately 95% were seen once. The sequenced sample was peripheral blood, obtained 28 days after the second AZD1222 dose. Receptor source: an adult who received the AZD1222 COVID-19 vaccine. The CDR3 runs from the conserved cysteine through the conserved F or W. Each record gives: V gene, J gene, CDR3 protein.

V: TRBV5-6
J: TRBJ2-7
CDR3: CASSLGFAGFNEQYF

V: TRBV12-3/TRBV12-4
J: TRBJ1-1
CDR3: CASSFQVNTEAFF

V: TRBV7-2
J: TRBJ1-1
CDR3: CASSLATGANTEAFF

V: TRBV7-9
J: TRBJ2-5
CDR3: CASSLGLAGPQETQYF

V: TRBV4-1
J: TRBJ1-1
CDR3: CASSQDRQGRGYTEAFF

V: TRBV3-1/TRBV3-2
J: TRBJ1-1
CDR3: CASTQGVAEAFF

V: TRBV19
J: TRBJ2-7
CDR3: CASSIKSGQGFYEQYF

V: TRBV6-1
J: TRBJ1-2
CDR3: CASSDGRANYGYTF

V: TRBV3-1/TRBV3-2
J: TRBJ2-7
CDR3: CASRGTTRDYEQYF

V: TRBV4-3
J: TRBJ2-4
CDR3: CASSQEVAKNIQYF

V: TRBV3-1/TRBV3-2
J: TRBJ1-5
CDR3: CASSQGVARGHSNQPQHF

V: TRBV5-1
J: TRBJ1-1
CDR3: CASSKTGEGTEAFF